Presented here are 18 T cell receptor beta chains from one specimen sequenced in a study of neoadjuvant anti-PD-1 for oral cavity cancer. Measured with immunoSEQ multiplex PCR; TCRdb has only the in-frame clones, and not every one. The sample holds around 62,000 clones, 70% to 85% seen once. The sample here was PBMCs, taken before nivolumab (anti-PD-1) treatment. The receptors were sampled from a person aged 35-79 years with oral cavity squamous cell carcinoma.

There are a few counts of this clone. In the same sample, other DNA sequences code for this CDR3. The chain is built from TRBV28 and TRBJ1-5; D remains unclear. CDR1 MDHEN and CDR2 SYDVKM come from the germline V gene. The CDR3 sequence is 12 residues long. The ends were cut back, 5 bases at V and 7 bases at J, with 9 bases in the middle. Here the CDR3 reads CASSLFNQPQHF. The CDR3 DNA follows: TGTGCCAGCAGTCTCTTTAACCAGCCCCAGCATTTT.

The chain has TRBV5-1 and TRBJ2-1; 9 bases match TRBD1. V gave up 1 base and J gave up 4 bases; unmatched junction bases: 3. The germline CDR1 and CDR2 sequences are SGHRS and YFSETQ. The CDR3 contains 15 residues. This chain's CDR3 is CASSLRDRVYNEQFF. The CDR3 DNA reads as TGCGCCAGCAGCTTGAGGGACAGGGTATACAATGAGCAGTTCTTC.

The chain uses TRBV6-5 and TRBJ2-7; 12 bases are shared with TRBD2. The CDR3 consists of 14 residues. V lost 7 bases to trimming and J lost 4 bases; unmatched junction nucleotides: 5. CDR1 and CDR2 from the germline V gene are MNHEY and SVGAGI. CDR3 amino acids: CASIQTSGRYEQYF. CDR3 in DNA: TGTGCCAGCATACAGACTAGCGGGAGATACGAGCAGTACTTC.

The genes are TRBV6-1 and TRBJ1-5, with 11 bases fitting TRBD1. The V gene end was trimmed by 1 base and the J gene end by 7 bases; junction bases not matched to a gene: 3. The V gene's germline CDR1 is MNHNS and CDR2 SASEGT. The CDR3 is 15 amino acids. CDR3 DNA: TGTGCCAGCAGTGAAGGGACAGGGGGCGGGCAGCCCCAGCATTTT. Its translation: CASSEGTGGGQPQHF.

The chain joins TRBV9 to TRBJ2-1; possible D gene TRBD2, 5 bases. Germline CDR1 and CDR2: SGDLS and YYNGEE. The germline V and J ends were trimmed by 4 bases and 1 base, with 18 bases remaining between them. CDR3 length: 17 residues. CDR3 region: CASSPRRVARSYNEQFF. DNA of the CDR3: TGTGCCAGCAGCCCCCGAAGGGTAGCGAGGTCCTACAATGAGCAGTTCTTC.

This clone was observed once. DNA for the CDR3: TGTGCCAGCAGCGTAGGTTCAGGGAACTATGGCTACACCTTC. This translates into CASSVGSGNYGYTF. The chain is built from TRBV9 and TRBJ1-2; perhaps TRBD1 as D (5 bases). The germline V gene has CDR1 SGDLS and CDR2 YYNGEE. The CDR3 is 14 amino acids. V lost 0 bases and J lost 2, with 8 bases in between.

The V gene is TRBV19, the J gene TRBJ2-7, with D maybe TRBD1 (7 bases). This CDR3 spans 14 amino acids. Germline V gene lookup returns CDR1 LNHDA and CDR2 SQIVND (reference sequence). V was cut by 5 bases and J by 3 bases, with 14 bases left in between. This CDR3 reads CASSAEGAYYEQYF. In DNA, the CDR3 is TGTGCCAGTAGTGCGGAGGGGGCTTACTACGAGCAGTACTTC.

The chain links TRBV28 to TRBJ1-4; a weak D match, TRBD1 (5 bases). Germline V gene lookup returns CDR1 MDHEN and CDR2 SYDVKM. V lost 6 bases and J lost 5, with 13 bases in between. The CDR3 consists of 14 residues. This CDR3 is CASRRGVGNEKLFF. CDR3 DNA sequence: TGTGCCAGCAGAAGAGGGGTGGGGAATGAAAAACTGTTTTTT.

The chain joins TRBV6-1 to TRBJ2-7; no reliable D call. The V and J ends lost 2 bases and 4 bases respectively, with 18 bases between them. CDR1 is MNHNS, CDR2 SASEGT, per germline. The CDR3 covers 16 residues. Written as DNA, the CDR3 is TGTGCCAGCAGTGAAATCGGAAGTACATCCCCTTACGAGCAGTACTTC. This gives the protein CASSEIGSTSPYEQYF.

This rearrangement joins TRBV29-1 to TRBJ1-1, with no clear D. This CDR3 has 8 amino acids. V was trimmed by 7 bases and J by 7 bases, leaving 4 bases between them. Germline CDR1 is SQVTM and CDR2 is ANQGSEA. CDR3 DNA sequence: TGCAGCGGAGATGAAGCTTTCTTT. Translation: CSGDEAFF.

CDR3 in DNA: TGCGCCAGCAGCTTGGGGACAGGGTTACGAACCACCGGGGAGCTGTTTTTT. Protein product: CASSLGTGLRTTGELFF. J is TRBJ2-2 and V is TRBV5-1; 8 nucleotides match TRBD1. This CDR3 spans 17 amino acids. The V gene end was trimmed by 0 bases and the J gene end by 4 bases; junction bases not matched to a gene: 8. The germline V gene encodes CDR1 SGHRS and CDR2 YFSETQ. The whole variable domain, filled in from reference TRBV5-1 and TRBJ2-2, reads KAGVTQTPRYLIKTRGQQVTLSCSPISGHRSVSWYQQTPGQGLQFLFEYFSETQRNKGNFPGRFSGRQFSNSRSEMNVSTLELGDSALYLCASSLGTGLRTTGELFFGEGSRLTVL.

This clone has only a few counts. The CDR3, as DNA: TGTGCCAGCAGCCCGGACAGGAGGAACTATGGCTACACCTTC. This translates into CASSPDRRNYGYTF. The chain is built from TRBV7-2 and TRBJ1-2; 7 bases line up with TRBD1. V gave up 5 bases and J gave up 2 bases; unmatched junction bases: 5. The CDR3 is 14 amino acids. Germline CDR1 and CDR2: SGHTA and FQGNSA.

The V gene is TRBV19, the J gene TRBJ1-1; TRBD1 matches 9 bases. Germline CDR1 LNHDA, CDR2 SQIVND (reference sequence). This CDR3 region has 14 residues. The ends lost 4 bases at V and 5 bases at J; junction bases unmatched: 5. CDR3: CASSTGQGWTEAFF. CDR3 nucleotides: TGTGCCAGTAGTACGGGACAGGGTTGGACTGAAGCTTTCTTT.

To note about this clone: A much bigger clone sits one base away, suggesting this may be a read error. The chain carries TRBV5-4 and TRBJ1-1; TRBD1 is a possible D gene (5 bases). The CDR3 covers 13 residues. CDR1 and CDR2 (germline): SGHNT, YYREEE (reference sequence). Trimming took off 4 bases at V and 1 base at J, with 8 bases between the two ends. The CDR3 sequence is CASSPDTNTEAFF. CDR3 DNA sequence: TGTGCCAGCAGCCCGGACACGAACACTGAAGCTTTCTTT.

The V gene is TRBV27, the J gene TRBJ1-2; 12 nucleotides agree with TRBD1. V trimming: 2 bases; J trimming: 5 bases; junction bases outside the gene matches: 9. Germline values: CDR1 MNHEY, CDR2 SMNVEV (reference sequence). The CDR3 has 17 amino acids. In nucleotides, the CDR3 is TGTGCCAGCAGTTTAGATTGGGACAGGGGGCTCGGTTATGGCTACACCTTC. This codes for CASSLDWDRGLGYGYTF.

V usage is TRBV5-4 and J usage is TRBJ1-1; D is ambiguous. Germline V gene lookup returns CDR1 SGHNT and CDR2 YYREEE (reference sequence). Trimming pared 0 bases from V and 6 bases from J, leaving 9 bases between. The CDR3 runs to 13 residues. Written as DNA, the CDR3 is TGTGCCAGCAGCTTGGGAAAACTCCCTGAAGCTTTCTTT. Protein sequence: CASSLGKLPEAFF.

This chain connects TRBV4-1 to TRBJ1-5; 7 bases are a match to TRBD1. Germline values: CDR1 MGHRA, CDR2 YSYEKL. The CDR3 is 15 residues long. The trim removed 0 bases at V and 7 bases at J, leaving 6 bases unmatched. CDR3 residues: CASSQDLGGWQPQHF. CDR3 bases: TGCGCCAGCAGCCAAGACCTAGGGGGCTGGCAGCCCCAGCATTTT.

This chain connects TRBV7-8 to TRBJ2-1; a possible D gene is TRBD1 (6 bases). The CDR3 length is 13 residues. V was pared by 3 bases and J by 10 bases, with 13 bases between. Germline V gives CDR1 SGHVS, CDR2 FQNEAQ. The CDR3 DNA reads TGTGCCAGCAGCTTGCTAACCCAGGGGGAGCAGTTCTTC. Translation: CASSLLTQGEQFF.